A single sample is the source of the 21 T cell receptor beta chains below, sequenced in a study of T cell responses to AZD1222 COVID-19 vaccine. Sequencing was performed with immunoSEQ multiplex PCR; in TCRdb, only in-frame clones are kept and a portion is missing. In the table there are about 100,000 clones, roughly 87% of which are singletons. This material consisted of peripheral blood, taken 28 days after the second AZD1222 dose. These receptors were obtained from an adult who received the AZD1222 COVID-19 vaccine.

This chain uses TRBV28 with TRBJ2-7; a weak D match, TRBD2 (6 bases). Between the trimmed V and J ends, which lost 4 bases and 3 bases, there was a span of 13 bases. The V gene's germline CDR1 is MDHEN and CDR2 SYDVKM. The CDR3 sequence is 14 residues long. The CDR3 region is CASSSYGGDYEQYF. The CDR3 coding sequence is TGTGCCAGCAGTTCCTACGGCGGGGACTACGAGCAGTACTTC.

The chain couples TRBV5-4 to TRBJ2-1; the match to TRBD2 covers 11 bases. From germline, CDR1 is SGHNT and CDR2 YYREEE (reference sequence). V dropped 2 bases and J dropped 7; count of bases not matched to a gene: 5. This CDR3 contains 15 residues. The CDR3 is CASSLGTSGENEQFF. As DNA, the CDR3 is TGTGCCAGCAGCTTAGGGACTAGCGGTGAGAATGAGCAGTTCTTC.

The chain employs TRBV27 and TRBJ1-1; D is unresolved. Germline CDR1 MNHEY, CDR2 SMNVEV (reference sequence). Trimming removed 0 bases from V and 1 base from J, with 9 bases in between. The CDR3 length is 15 residues. The CDR3 reads CASSLSFGPNTEAFF. The CDR3 DNA follows: TGTGCCAGCAGTTTATCTTTCGGGCCGAACACTGAAGCTTTCTTT.

This sequence joins TRBV27 and TRBJ1-6; D perhaps matches TRBD1 (5 bases). CDR3 length: 17 amino acids. Germline lookup yields CDR1 MNHEY and CDR2 SMNVEV (reference sequence). V was cut by 5 bases and J by 4 bases, with 18 bases left in between. CDR3 residues: CASSPTVGADYNSPLHF. The CDR3 DNA sequence: TGTGCCAGCAGTCCTACCGTTGGGGCAGATTATAATTCACCCCTCCACTTT.

V gene TRBV30 combines with J gene TRBJ1-1; D is unresolved. CDR3 length: 16 residues. V shed 4 bases and J shed 1 base, with 19 bases lying between them. Germline V gives CDR1 GTSNPN, CDR2 SVGIG (reference sequence). This CDR3 is CAWNTLAGQENTEAFF. CDR3 bases: TGTGCCTGGAACACTCTCGCTGGCCAGGAGAACACTGAAGCTTTCTTT.

This clone was detected only once. The chain uses TRBV27 and TRBJ1-2; tentatively, D is TRBD1 (5 bases). The CDR3 runs to 15 residues. The germline CDR1 and CDR2 sequences are MNHEY and SMNVEV (reference sequence). The germline V and J ends were trimmed by 5 bases and 0 bases, with 13 bases remaining between them. In DNA form, the CDR3 reads TGTGCCAGCAGTCCAGAGGGGCTTTCTAACTATGGCTACACCTTC. Translated: CASSPEGLSNYGYTF.

This chain links TRBV30 with TRBJ2-3; D ambiguous. V lost 5 bases to trimming and J lost 1 base, with 7 bases between them. The CDR3 spans 12 residues. The V gene's germline CDR1 is GTSNPN and CDR2 SVGIG (reference sequence). In DNA form, the CDR3 reads TGTGCCTGGTCGCCTGGCACAGATACGCAGTATTTT. Its protein product is CAWSPGTDTQYF.

J is TRBJ2-5 and V is TRBV29-1; TRBD2 is a possible D gene (5 bases). V was shortened by 0 bases and J by 2 bases, with 13 bases between the two germline ends. The CDR3 contains 15 residues. Germline loops: CDR1 SQVTM, CDR2 ANQGSEA. CDR3 residues: CSVEDLEGSQETQYF. CDR3 coding DNA: TGCAGCGTTGAAGATCTTGAAGGGAGTCAAGAGACCCAGTACTTC. The whole variable domain, filled in from reference TRBV29-1 and TRBJ2-5, reads SAVISQKPSRDICQRGTSLTIQCQVDSQVTMMFWYRQQPGQSLTLIATANQGSEATYESGFVIDKFPISRPNLTFSTLTVSNMSPEDSSIYLCSVEDLEGSQETQYFGPGTRLLVL.

The V call is TRBV5-4, the J call TRBJ2-7, with D hard to call. This CDR3 contains 16 residues. Between the trimmed V and J ends, which lost 2 bases and 4 bases, there was a span of 19 bases. Germline CDR1 and CDR2: SGHNT and YYREEE (reference sequence). The CDR3 loop reads CASSFLHTDISYEQYF. In DNA form, the CDR3 reads TGTGCCAGCAGCTTTCTGCACACAGACATTTCGTACGAGCAGTACTTC. The full variable domain, rest sourced from reference TRBV5-4 and TRBJ2-7, is ETGVTQSPTHLIKTRGQQVTLRCSSQSGHNTVSWYQQALGQGPQFIFQYYREEENGRGNFPPRFSGLQFPNYSSELNVNALELDDSALYLCASSFLHTDISYEQYFGPGTRLTVT.

The chain combines TRBV3-1 (or the pseudogene TRBV3-2) with TRBJ1-1, with 7 bases matching TRBD1. The V and J ends lost 7 bases and 0 bases, in that order; junction bases with no gene match: 5. Germline CDR1 and CDR2: LGHDT and YNNKEL (reference sequence). This CDR3 is 14 amino acids long. CDR3 residues: CASKGGSLNTEAFF. CDR3 in DNA: TGTGCCAGCAAAGGGGGCAGCCTGAACACTGAAGCTTTCTTT.

As to this clone: In the same sample, other DNA sequences code for this CDR3. The rearrangement links TRBV27 to TRBJ2-7; tentative D call: TRBD2 (6 bases). The CDR3 is 12 amino acids. Germline CDR1 is MNHEY and CDR2 is SMNVEV (reference sequence). V was clipped by 6 bases and J by 4 bases, with 10 bases between them. CDR3 in amino acids: CASSLSGYEQYF. CDR3 bases: TGTGCCAGCAGCCTTAGCGGTTACGAGCAGTACTTC.

The chain has TRBV3-1 (or the pseudogene TRBV3-2) and TRBJ2-5; 8 bases map to TRBD1. Germline CDR1 is LGHDT and CDR2 is YNNKEL (reference sequence). The CDR3 is made up of 14 amino acids. Trimming took 5 bases from V and 3 from J; bases not matched to a gene: 5. The CDR3 reads CASSNPTGEETQYF. CDR3 in DNA: TGTGCCAGCAGCAACCCGACAGGGGAAGAGACCCAGTACTTC.

Only one count was recorded for this clone. The chain employs TRBV7-2 and TRBJ1-5, with D hard to call. This CDR3 is built from 15 residues. Trimming stripped 2 bases from V and 0 bases from J, with 8 bases between. Germline V CDR1 and CDR2: SGHTA, FQGNSA. The CDR3 region has the DNA TGTGCCAGCAGCTTACGACAATATAGCAATCAGCCCCAGCATTTT. This codes for CASSLRQYSNQPQHF.

The CDR3 is CASSSTGSYGYTF. In DNA form, the CDR3 reads TGTGCCAGTAGTTCCACAGGGAGCTATGGCTACACCTTC. J is TRBJ1-2 and V is TRBV19; perhaps TRBD1 as D (6 bases). Trimming left V 5 bases short and J 4 bases short, with 11 bases between. CDR1 LNHDA and CDR2 SQIVND come from the germline V gene (reference sequence). CDR3 length equals 13 residues.

This chain links TRBV12-3 or TRBV12-4 with TRBJ1-2; D is undetermined. This CDR3 region has 12 residues. The V and J ends lost 7 bases and 5 bases respectively, with 11 bases between them. For the CDR3, the DNA is TGTGCCAGCACGGAGAATGGATATGGCTACACCTTC. Translating it yields CASTENGYGYTF.

Remarks on this clone: Within the sample, other DNA sequences also encode this same CDR3. The gene calls are TRBV5-5 and TRBJ2-7; D is uncertain. This CDR3 is 12 amino acids long. CDR1 is SGHKS, CDR2 YYEKEE, per germline (reference sequence). The V gene lost 4 bases and the J gene lost 4 bases, with 9 bases spanning the gap. The CDR3 is CASSPSDYEQYF. The CDR3 coding sequence is TGTGCCAGCAGCCCGTCTGATTACGAGCAGTACTTC.

The chain couples TRBV3-1 (or the pseudogene TRBV3-2) to TRBJ1-2; D is ambiguous. This CDR3 comprises 13 residues. The V and J ends lost 3 bases and 8 bases respectively, with 13 bases between them. Germline-derived CDR1 and CDR2 are LGHDT and YNNKEL (reference sequence). Here the CDR3 DNA reads TGTGCCAGCAGCCAGTCCTCTTTTGCGGGCTACACCTTC. This encodes CASSQSSFAGYTF.

The V and J genes are TRBV9 and TRBJ2-7; D possibly matches TRBD1 or TRBD2 (5 bases each). V shed 0 bases and J shed 5 bases, with 9 bases lying between them. The CDR3 has 13 amino acids. The V gene's germline CDR1 is SGDLS and CDR2 YYNGEE. This chain's CDR3 is CASSVGGVNEQYF. Here the CDR3 DNA reads TGTGCCAGCAGCGTAGGAGGGGTCAACGAGCAGTACTTC.

This clone was seen only a few times. The V call is TRBV29-1, the J call TRBJ2-7; D is perhaps TRBD2 (6 bases). Per the germline V gene, CDR1 is SQVTM and CDR2 is ANQGSEA. The V and J ends lost 3 bases and 3 bases respectively, with 9 bases between them. The CDR3 consists of 12 residues. CDR3 nucleotides: TGCAGCGTTGAGCTCGGGGGCTACGAGCAGTACTTC. Its protein product is CSVELGGYEQYF.

This clone was detected a few times. The chain combines TRBV7-9 with TRBJ1-1; D uncertain. Trimming left V 3 bases short and J 0 bases short, with 8 bases between. This CDR3 contains 14 residues. CDR1 SEHNR and CDR2 FQNEAQ come from the germline V gene (reference sequence). The CDR3 sequence is CASSFGVMNTEAFF. In DNA, the CDR3 is TGTGCCAGCAGCTTCGGGGTAATGAACACTGAAGCTTTCTTT.

The chain carries TRBV30 and TRBJ2-3; TRBD2 matches at 11 bases. After removal of 3 bases from V and 5 bases from J, the junction contained 4 bases not matched to a gene. The CDR3 spans 14 residues. CDR1 and CDR2 from the germline V gene are GTSNPN and SVGIG (reference sequence). The CDR3 region has the DNA TGTGCCTGGAGCCTAGCGGGAGGAGGAGATACGCAGTATTTT. Amino acids: CAWSLAGGGDTQYF.